A single sample gave rise to the 11 T cell receptor beta chains below, sequenced in a study of early T cells in non-severe SARS-CoV-2 infection. TCRdb reprocessed the 5' RACE reads with MiXCR, giving one entry per CDR3 protein. In the table there are approximately 69,000 distinct CDR3 sequences, over 9.5% of which are singletons. This specimen was whole blood, taken at baseline. These receptors were collected from an adult who was a healthcare worker with PCR-confirmed SARS-CoV-2 infection or an uninfected control (not recorded which).

This clonotype has just a few counts. The V call is TRBV12-3 or TRBV12-4, the J call TRBJ2-7; D call uncertain. The length of the CDR3 is 11 residues. Trimming cost V 4 bases and J 4 bases, with 5 bases left between them. The CDR3 DNA sequence: TGTGCCAGCAGTTCGGGTTACGAGCAGTACTTC. This encodes CASSSGYEQYF.

The table lists this clonotype with a few counts. This chain joins TRBV20-1 and TRBJ2-3; 8 nucleotides line up with TRBD2. J gave up 7 bases and V 6 bases, and 12 bases lay outside the gene matches. CDR1 is DFQATT, CDR2 SNEGSKA, per germline (reference sequence). The CDR3 contains 14 residues. The CDR3 nucleotides are TGCAGTGCCCCGGGACTAGGCATCACCCATACGCAGTATTTT. Translation gives CSAPGLGITHTQYF.

Only a few counts were recorded for this clonotype. The chain uses TRBV2 and TRBJ2-5; 12 bases align to TRBD2. CDR1 is SNHLY and CDR2 is FYNNEI in the germline V gene. Unmatched junction bases numbered 6, after V lost 4 bases and J lost 3 bases. This CDR3 spans 16 amino acids. For the CDR3, the DNA is TGTGCCAGCAGTGCGTCGACTAGCGGGAGTGAAGAGACCCAGTACTTC. This gives the protein CASSASTSGSEETQYF.

This clonotype was counted a few times. The chain is built from TRBV5-1 and TRBJ2-7, with 9 bases matching TRBD2. Per germline, CDR1 SGHRS and CDR2 YFSETQ. V dropped 0 bases and J dropped 7; count of bases not matched to a gene: 8. This CDR3 has 15 residues. The CDR3 protein is CASSLGTSDTGEQYF. DNA for the CDR3: TGCGCCAGCAGCTTGGGGACTAGCGACACCGGGGAGCAGTACTTC.

This clonotype was seen many times. V gene TRBV20-1 combines with J gene TRBJ1-5; 10 bases are a match to TRBD1. CDR3 length: 14 amino acids. Germline V gene data show CDR1 as DFQATT and CDR2 as SNEGSKA (reference sequence). V lost 5 bases to trimming and J lost 3 bases; unmatched junction nucleotides: 4. The CDR3 spells CSAHGTGDNQPQHF. The CDR3 DNA follows: TGCAGTGCTCACGGGACAGGGGACAATCAGCCCCAGCATTTT.

This clonotype was seen a few times. This rearrangement joins TRBV5-1 to TRBJ1-2; possible D gene TRBD1, 6 bases. The CDR3 spans 12 residues. The germline gives CDR1 SGHRS, CDR2 YFSETQ. V lost 4 bases and J lost 5, with 9 bases in between. CDR3 sequence: CASSIQGYGYTF. CDR3 nucleotides: TGCGCCAGCAGCATACAGGGATATGGCTACACCTTC. Drawing the rest from reference TRBV5-1 and TRBJ1-2, the complete variable domain is KAGVTQTPRYLIKTRGQQVTLSCSPISGHRSVSWYQQTPGQGLQFLFEYFSETQRNKGNFPGRFSGRQFSNSRSEMNVSTLELGDSALYLCASSIQGYGYTFGSGTRLTVV.

This rearrangement joins TRBV20-1 to TRBJ2-1; D possibly uses TRBD1 or TRBD2 (5 bases each). The CDR3 extends over 13 amino acids. CDR1 DFQATT and CDR2 SNEGSKA come from the germline V gene (reference sequence). With 4 bases removed from V and 5 bases from J, the gap between germline ends came to 12 bases. The CDR3: CSAKWLGDNEQFF. CDR3 bases: TGCAGTGCTAAGTGGCTGGGGGACAATGAGCAGTTCTTC.

In this sample, this clonotype turned up a few times. The chain carries TRBV7-2 and TRBJ2-2, with D uncertain. The CDR3 spans 15 residues. Germline V gene sequence: CDR1 SGHTA, CDR2 FQGNSA. V was clipped by 5 bases and J by 6 bases, with 16 bases between them. The CDR3 spells CASSPVRHRSGELFF. As DNA, the CDR3 is TGTGCCAGCAGCCCCGTACGTCATAGATCCGGGGAGCTGTTTTTT.

This clonotype came up many times. The chain carries TRBV19 and TRBJ1-2, with 7 bases identical to TRBD1. Trimming removed 10 bases from V and 4 bases from J; junction bases left unmatched: 15. This CDR3 comprises 15 residues. Germline V gives CDR1 LNHDA, CDR2 SQIVND (reference sequence). The CDR3 DNA is TGTGCCACCAACTACGACAGGGACGAAGCCTATGGCTACACCTTC. It encodes CATNYDRDEAYGYTF.

This clonotype was recorded many times. V and J are TRBV4-1 and TRBJ2-5, with D uncertain. The germline CDR1 and CDR2 sequences are MGHRA and YSYEKL. V lost 0 bases and J lost 1, with 9 bases in between. This CDR3 comprises 15 residues. CDR3 region: CASSQDRALQETQYF. DNA for the CDR3: TGCGCCAGCAGCCAAGATCGGGCCCTCCAAGAGACCCAGTACTTC.

This chain uses TRBV6-1 with TRBJ2-2; D is uncertain. V lost 1 base and J 0 bases, leaving 9 bases between the germline ends. CDR3 size: 16 residues. Germline CDR1 reads MNHNS; CDR2 reads SASEGT. The CDR3 sequence: CASSEVGGSNTGELFF. The DNA for the CDR3 is TGTGCCAGCAGTGAAGTGGGCGGATCGAACACCGGGGAGCTGTTTTTT.